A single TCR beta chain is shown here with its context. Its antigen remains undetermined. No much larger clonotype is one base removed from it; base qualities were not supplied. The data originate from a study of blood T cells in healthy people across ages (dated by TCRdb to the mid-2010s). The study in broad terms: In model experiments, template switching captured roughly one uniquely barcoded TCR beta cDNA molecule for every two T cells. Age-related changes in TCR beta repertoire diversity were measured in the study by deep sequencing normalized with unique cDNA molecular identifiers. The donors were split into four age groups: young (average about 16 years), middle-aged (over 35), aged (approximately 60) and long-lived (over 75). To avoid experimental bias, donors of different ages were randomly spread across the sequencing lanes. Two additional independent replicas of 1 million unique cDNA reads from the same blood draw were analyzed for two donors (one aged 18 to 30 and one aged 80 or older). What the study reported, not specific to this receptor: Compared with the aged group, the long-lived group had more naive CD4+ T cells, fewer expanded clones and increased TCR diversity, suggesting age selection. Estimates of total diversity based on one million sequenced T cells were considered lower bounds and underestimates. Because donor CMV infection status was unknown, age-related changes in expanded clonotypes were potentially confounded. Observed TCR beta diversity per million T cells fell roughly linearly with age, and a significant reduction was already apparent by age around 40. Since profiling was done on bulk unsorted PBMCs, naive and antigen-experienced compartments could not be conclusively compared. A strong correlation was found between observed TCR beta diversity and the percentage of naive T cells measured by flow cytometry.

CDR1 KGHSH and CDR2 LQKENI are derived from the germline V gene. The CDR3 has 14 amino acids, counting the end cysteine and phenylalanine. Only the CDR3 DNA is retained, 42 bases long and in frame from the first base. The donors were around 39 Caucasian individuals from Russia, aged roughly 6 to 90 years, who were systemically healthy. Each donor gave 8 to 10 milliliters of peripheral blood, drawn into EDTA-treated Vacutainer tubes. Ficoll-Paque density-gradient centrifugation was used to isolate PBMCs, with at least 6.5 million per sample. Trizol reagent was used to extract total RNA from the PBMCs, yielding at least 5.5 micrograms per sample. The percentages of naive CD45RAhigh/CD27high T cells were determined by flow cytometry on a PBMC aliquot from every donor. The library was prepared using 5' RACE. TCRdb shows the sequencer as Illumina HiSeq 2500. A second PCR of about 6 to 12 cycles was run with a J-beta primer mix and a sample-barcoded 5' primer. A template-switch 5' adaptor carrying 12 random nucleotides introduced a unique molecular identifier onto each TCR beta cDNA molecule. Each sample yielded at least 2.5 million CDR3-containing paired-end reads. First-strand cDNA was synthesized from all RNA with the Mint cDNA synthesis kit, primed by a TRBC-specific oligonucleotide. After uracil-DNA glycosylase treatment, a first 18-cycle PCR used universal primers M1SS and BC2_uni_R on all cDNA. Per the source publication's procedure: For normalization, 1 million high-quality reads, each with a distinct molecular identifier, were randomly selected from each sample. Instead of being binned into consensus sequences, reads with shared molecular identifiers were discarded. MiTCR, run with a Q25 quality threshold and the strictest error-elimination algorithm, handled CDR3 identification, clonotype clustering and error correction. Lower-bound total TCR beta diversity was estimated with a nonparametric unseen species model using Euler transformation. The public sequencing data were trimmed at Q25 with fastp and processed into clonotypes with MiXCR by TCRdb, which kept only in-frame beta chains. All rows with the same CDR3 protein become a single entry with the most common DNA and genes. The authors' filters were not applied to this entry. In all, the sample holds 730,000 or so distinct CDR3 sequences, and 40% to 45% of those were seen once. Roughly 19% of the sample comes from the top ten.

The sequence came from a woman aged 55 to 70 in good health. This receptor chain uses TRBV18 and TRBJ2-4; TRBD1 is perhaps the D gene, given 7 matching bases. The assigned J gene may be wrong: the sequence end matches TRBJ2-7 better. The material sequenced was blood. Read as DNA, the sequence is TGTGCCAGCTCACCACGGCAGGGGGGAGACGAGCAGTACTTC. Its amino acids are CASSPRQGGDEQYF.